A single sample is the source of the 29 T cell receptor beta chains below, sequenced in a study of identical twins. TCRdb passed the 5' RACE reads through MiXCR, listing each CDR3 protein once. The table lists around 570,000 distinct CDR3 sequences, around 9.6% of them singletons. These sequences were also reported in another study, on yellow fever vaccine responses in identical twins.

Source material: PBMCs. The receptors here all came from a woman aged 18-30 years in good health.

This clonotype was counted only a few times. The rearrangement uses TRBV3-1 and TRBJ2-7; the match to TRBD2 covers 10 bases. V gave up 4 bases and J gave up 5 bases; unmatched junction bases: 14. The CDR3 length is 17 residues. The germline V gene has CDR1 LGHDT and CDR2 YNNKEL (reference sequence). This chain's CDR3 is CASSPFPSGGALDEQYF. As DNA, the CDR3 is TGTGCCAGCAGCCCATTTCCTAGCGGGGGCGCCCTGGACGAGCAGTACTTC.

This clonotype has more than one count but fewer than ten. The rearrangement uses TRBV4-2 and TRBJ1-1, with D hard to call. The CDR3 sequence is 14 residues long. The V end was cut by 1 base, the J end by 8 bases, with 14 bases between. The germline V gene has CDR1 LGHNA and CDR2 YNFKEQ. CDR3 amino acids: CASSQGRRAEEAFF. The CDR3 DNA sequence: TGTGCCAGCAGCCAAGGACGGAGGGCGGAAGAAGCTTTCTTT.

At least ten counts were recorded for this clonotype. V and J are TRBV24-1 and TRBJ1-5; D unresolved. V was trimmed by 3 bases and J by 11 bases, leaving 25 bases between them. CDR1 is KGHDR and CDR2 is SFDVKD in the germline V gene. The CDR3 runs 17 residues. Here the CDR3 reads CATSDTGVGVRNQTQHF. Here the CDR3 DNA reads TGTGCCACCAGTGATACTGGGGTTGGGGTCCGGAATCAAACCCAGCATTTT.

The chain combines TRBV6-2 or TRBV6-3 with TRBJ2-1, with D hard to call. CDR1 is MNHEY, CDR2 SVGEGT, per germline. Trimming removed 3 bases from V and 7 bases from J, with 7 bases in between. The CDR3 has 12 residues. The CDR3 DNA is TGTGCCAGCAGTTATATCACAAATGAGCAGTTCTTC. Translated: CASSYITNEQFF.

This chain links TRBV5-6 with TRBJ2-3, with 7 bases that match TRBD1. Germline loops: CDR1 SGHDT, CDR2 YYEEEE. The CDR3 totals 16 residues. V lost 0 bases to trimming and J lost 1 base; unmatched junction nucleotides: 5. This CDR3 is CASSLAWQGGTDTQYF. The CDR3, as DNA: TGTGCCAGCAGCTTGGCTTGGCAGGGGGGCACAGATACGCAGTATTTT.

This clonotype was counted a few times. The CDR3 DNA sequence: TGTGCCAGCAGCCCCGGGACAGAGAACATTCAGTACTTC. Translating gives CASSPGTENIQYF. The chain couples TRBV5-4 to TRBJ2-4; 7 nucleotides agree with TRBD1. Losses at the gene ends were 4 bases for V and 7 bases for J; bases not matched to a gene: 5. This CDR3 has 13 amino acids. CDR1 is SGHNT and CDR2 is YYREEE in the germline V gene (reference sequence).

This clonotype turned up a few times. The V and J genes are TRBV30 and TRBJ2-1; 7 bases align to TRBD2. The CDR3 spans 13 residues. Germline CDR1 reads GTSNPN; CDR2 reads SVGIG (reference sequence). Losses at the gene ends were 0 bases for V and 6 bases for J; bases not matched to a gene: 2. DNA for the CDR3: TGTGCCTGGAGTGTCGGGAGGAGCAATGAGCAGTTCTTC. Translated, it gives CAWSVGRSNEQFF.

A few counts support this clonotype. The rearrangement joins TRBV6-5 to TRBJ2-3; 12 bases line up with TRBD2. There are 17 residues in the CDR3. The V gene end was trimmed by 4 bases and the J gene end by 2 bases; junction bases not matched to a gene: 7. The germline CDR1 and CDR2 sequences are MNHEY and SVGAGI. CDR3 sequence (DNA): TGTGCCAGCAGTTCAACCCTAGCGGGGGGGAACACAGATACGCAGTATTTT. Amino acid sequence: CASSSTLAGGNTDTQYF.

This chain links TRBV20-1 with TRBJ2-3; 7 nucleotides line up with TRBD2. Germline CDR1 DFQATT, CDR2 SNEGSKA (reference sequence). The J segment lost 7 bases and the V segment lost 0 bases, leaving 7 bases of the junction unmatched. The CDR3 spans 14 residues. The CDR3 coding sequence is TGCAGTGCTAGAGATCTAGCGGTGCTTTATACGCAGTATTTT. Translating gives CSARDLAVLYTQYF.

In regard to this clonotype: Because it lacks the conserved phenylalanine or tryptophan at the end, this CDR3 is likely a read error. The CDR3 region has the DNA TGCAGCGTTGTCGGGCAGGGGGGGTACGAGCAGTACTAC. Translated: CSVVGQGGYEQYY. This chain connects TRBV29-1 to TRBJ2-7; TRBD1 or TRBD2 may be the D gene (7 bases each). Germline values: CDR1 SQVTM, CDR2 ANQGSEA. The V and J ends lost 4 bases and 4 bases respectively, with 14 bases between them. CDR3 length equals 13 residues.

This clonotype has just a few counts. V gene TRBV12-3 or TRBV12-4 combines with J gene TRBJ1-5; D remains unclear. V was clipped by 2 bases and J by 0 bases, with 8 bases between them. The CDR3 loop spans 15 amino acids. Here the CDR3 reads CASSLSEYSNQPQHF. In DNA, the CDR3 is TGTGCCAGCAGTTTATCAGAATATAGCAATCAGCCCCAGCATTTT.

Written as DNA, the CDR3 is TGCGCCAGCAGCTTGTCTGGACTAGACTTCACCGGGGAGCTGTTTTTT. Protein: CASSLSGLDFTGELFF. The chain employs TRBV5-1 and TRBJ2-2, with TRBD2 matching 7 bases. The V gene end was trimmed by 1 base and the J gene end by 4 bases; junction bases not matched to a gene: 7. The CDR3 covers 16 residues. From germline, CDR1 is SGHRS and CDR2 YFSETQ.

This clonotype was detected a few times. The V gene is TRBV6-2 or TRBV6-3, the J gene TRBJ2-1; 9 bases are shared with TRBD2. V shed 0 bases, J shed 6 bases, and the junction held 6 bases outside the gene matches. Germline V lookup: CDR1 MNHEY, CDR2 SVGEGT. The CDR3 is 16 amino acids. In nucleotides, the CDR3 is TGTGCCAGCAGTTACTCACCTAGCGGGACGTCCAATGAGCAGTTCTTC. Amino acids: CASSYSPSGTSNEQFF.

The J gene is TRBJ2-2, the V gene TRBV2; D gene uncertain. The germline gives CDR1 SNHLY, CDR2 FYNNEI. CDR3 length: 14 amino acids. Trimming stripped 4 bases from V and 3 bases from J, with 9 bases between. CDR3: CASSASSYTGELFF. CDR3 nucleotides: TGTGCCAGCAGTGCTTCTAGTTACACCGGGGAGCTGTTTTTT.

This clonotype was seen ten or more times. This chain uses TRBV20-1 with TRBJ2-5, with 7 bases lining up with TRBD1. The CDR3 runs to 17 residues. V shed 0 bases and J 4 bases; nucleotides not matched to a gene: 14. CDR1 is DFQATT, CDR2 SNEGSKA, per germline (reference sequence). The CDR3 region is CSARDISEDRSGETQYF. The CDR3 DNA reads as TGCAGTGCTAGAGATATTAGCGAGGACAGGTCGGGAGAGACCCAGTACTTC.

The chain uses TRBV7-2 and TRBJ2-5; TRBD2 aligns across 9 bases. With 1 base clipped from V and 7 bases from J, the junction kept 7 bases outside the gene matches. CDR1 and CDR2 (germline): SGHTA, FQGNSA. This CDR3 region has 15 residues. CDR3 DNA: TGTGCCAGCAGCTTAGAAGGTAGCGGGAGTGGGACCCAGTACTTC. Its protein product is CASSLEGSGSGTQYF.

This clonotype was picked up a small number of times. This chain uses TRBV5-4 with TRBJ2-3; TRBD1 matches at 7 bases. There are 16 residues in the CDR3. Trimming cost V 3 bases and J 1 base; bases outside gene matches: 8. The germline gives CDR1 SGHNT, CDR2 YYREEE (reference sequence). This chain's CDR3 is CASSSAKGQGTDTQYF. The CDR3 DNA reads as TGTGCCAGCAGCTCAGCAAAAGGACAGGGCACAGATACGCAGTATTTT.

This clonotype was picked up many times. The gene calls are TRBV7-9 and TRBJ2-1; TRBD2 matches at 10 bases. Looked up from germline, CDR1 is SEHNR and CDR2 is FQNEAQ (reference sequence). The junction had 8 bases not matched to a gene; V was cut back by 6 bases and J by 6 bases. The CDR3 consists of 15 residues. The CDR3 DNA follows: TGTGCCAGCAGAGCAGGGACTAGCGCGGTCAATGAGCAGTTCTTC. This translates into CASRAGTSAVNEQFF.

The J gene is TRBJ2-5, the V gene TRBV7-2; TRBD2 matches at 10 bases. This CDR3 region has 16 residues. The germline V gene has CDR1 SGHTA and CDR2 FQGNSA. The V gene end was trimmed by 1 base and the J gene end by 7 bases; junction bases not matched to a gene: 9. The DNA of the CDR3 is TGTGCCAGCAGCTTAGAACTAGCGGGACTATCCGGGACCCAGTACTTC. Protein product: CASSLELAGLSGTQYF.

The chain has TRBV5-1 and TRBJ1-1; D might be TRBD1 (5 bases). CDR3 length: 15 residues. Trimming removed 3 bases from V and 6 bases from J, with 18 bases in between. Germline V CDR1 and CDR2: SGHRS, YFSETQ. CDR3 DNA sequence: TGCGCCAGCAGCTACGGAAGGCAGGGAAGTGCTGAAGCTTTCTTT. Translated, it gives CASSYGRQGSAEAFF.

Many counts were recorded for this clonotype. The chain combines TRBV4-3 with TRBJ2-3; possibly TRBD1 for D (5 bases). Germline V lookup: CDR1 LGHNA, CDR2 YSLEER. Trimming cost V 0 bases and J 5 bases, with 12 bases left between them. The CDR3 is 15 amino acids. CDR3 sequence: CASSQDPLGLDTQYF. CDR3 nucleotide sequence: TGCGCCAGCAGCCAAGATCCTTTGGGGCTAGATACGCAGTATTTT.

A few counts support this clonotype. The chain employs TRBV6-1 and TRBJ2-7; unclear D gene. Germline V gene sequence: CDR1 MNHNS, CDR2 SASEGT. Trimming shortened V by 5 bases and J by 0 bases, and 11 bases separated the two germline ends. The CDR3 has 14 amino acids. The CDR3 here is CASSQVISSYEQYF. CDR3 DNA sequence: TGTGCCAGCAGTCAGGTGATCAGCTCCTACGAGCAGTACTTC.

This clonotype was seen only a few times. This sequence joins TRBV7-9 and TRBJ2-1; the match to TRBD2 covers 8 bases. V gave up 5 bases and J gave up 0 bases; unmatched junction bases: 3. The CDR3 is 15 residues long. Germline CDR1 SEHNR, CDR2 FQNEAQ (reference sequence). This CDR3 is CASSVLAVSYNEQFF. The CDR3 DNA reads as TGTGCCAGCAGCGTACTAGCGGTCTCCTACAATGAGCAGTTCTTC.

This rearrangement joins TRBV10-2 to TRBJ1-5, with 8 nucleotides matching TRBD1. The CDR3 consists of 15 residues. V gave up 2 bases and J gave up 4 bases; unmatched junction bases: 4. Germline V lookup: CDR1 WSHSY, CDR2 SAAADI. As DNA, the CDR3 is TGCGCCAGCAGTGAGGCAGGGGGCCGTAATCAGCCCCAGCATTTT. Its translation: CASSEAGGRNQPQHF.

This clonotype was seen at least ten times. The rearrangement joins TRBV5-1 to TRBJ2-3; TRBD1 might be the D (6 bases). The CDR3 length is 15 residues. Trimming removed 0 bases from V and 3 bases from J, with 11 bases in between. In germline, CDR1 is SGHRS, CDR2 YFSETQ. CDR3 coding DNA: TGCGCCAGCAGCTTGGGGCAGGGGAAGACAGATACGCAGTATTTT. This sequence encodes CASSLGQGKTDTQYF.

The chain links TRBV5-1 to TRBJ2-3, with TRBD2 matching 11 bases. The V gene end was trimmed by 3 bases and the J gene end by 4 bases; junction bases not matched to a gene: 19. Germline lookup yields CDR1 SGHRS and CDR2 YFSETQ. The CDR3 is 20 residues long. CDR3 nucleotide sequence: TGCGCCAGCAGCTATCCAGGGGGTTTTAGCGGGGGGGCTCTGCCAGATACGCAGTATTTT. Its protein product is CASSYPGGFSGGALPDTQYF.

The rearrangement joins TRBV6-1 to TRBJ1-2; D gene unclear. V was trimmed by 7 bases and J by 0 bases, leaving 21 bases between them. The CDR3 totals 17 residues. Germline V gives CDR1 MNHNS, CDR2 SASEGT. CDR3 loop: CASTSTGAFLANYGYTF. In DNA, the CDR3 is TGTGCCAGCACCTCAACCGGAGCATTCTTAGCTAACTATGGCTACACCTTC.

This clonotype came up a few times. This chain connects TRBV19 to TRBJ1-1, with D possibly TRBD1 on 5 matching bases. Trimming took 7 bases from V and 5 from J, leaving 20 bases between them. The CDR3 spans 15 residues. CDR1 and CDR2 from the germline V gene are LNHDA and SQIVND (reference sequence). The CDR3 DNA reads TGTGCCAGTATAGGGCAGGGACGATTGGGAACTGAAGCTTTCTTT. This sequence encodes CASIGQGRLGTEAFF.

This clonotype was counted at least ten times. The gene calls are TRBV7-8 and TRBJ2-7, with 9 bases matching TRBD1. Trimming cost V 5 bases and J 2 bases; bases outside gene matches: 7. CDR3 length equals 15 residues. CDR1 SGHVS and CDR2 FQNEAQ come from the germline V gene. The CDR3 bases are TGTGCCAGCAGCCCTCGGACAGGGGATACCTACGAGCAGTACTTC. Its protein product is CASSPRTGDTYEQYF. The variable domain in full, completed from reference TRBV7-8 and TRBJ2-7, reads GAGVSQSPRYKVAKRGQDVALRCDPISGHVSLFWYQQALGQGPEFLTYFQNEAQLDKSGLPSDRFFAERPEGSVSTLKIQRTQQEDSAVYLCASSPRTGDTYEQYFGPGTRLTVT.